Here is one T cell receptor beta chain with its context. This sample is part of a study of OX40 agonist ivuxolimab in advanced cancers. Some clones are missing from TCRdb's copy, which holds only in-frame ones; the method was immunoSEQ multiplex PCR. This sample has about 45,000 clones, with 88% found just once. Germline V lookup: CDR1 MDHEN, CDR2 SYDVKM. This CDR3 is built from 14 residues. With 6 bases removed from V and 1 base from J, the gap between germline ends came to 10 bases. Exclusion of a patient followed from autoimmune disease history or systemic immunosuppression. Sample: CD4+ or CD8+ T cells sorted from blood, taken in a trial of the OX40 agonist ivuxolimab. The rearrangement joins TRBV28 to TRBJ1-5, with TRBD1 as a possible D gene (6 bases). This TCR was sampled from an adult with an advanced solid tumor such as melanoma, head and neck, liver or kidney cancer. The CDR3 sequence: CASSKGGSNQPQHF. CDR3 bases: TGTGCCAGCAGCAAGGGGGGCAGCAATCAGCCCCAGCATTTT.